The 17 T cell receptor beta chains below come from one sample, sequenced in a study of T cells in Graves' hyperthyroidism and ophthalmopathy. What was amplified from RNA transcripts were TCR beta CDR3 regions. First-round RT-PCR with HTBI primers amplified the TCR CDR3 region. TCRdb reprocessed the multiplex PCR reads with MiXCR, giving one entry per CDR3 protein. Among fewer than 650,000 distinct CDR3 sequences listed, less than 15% were seen once. Sequenced sample: blood. The receptor set was obtained from a woman between 40 and 50 years old with Graves' hyperthyroidism.

This clonotype was counted ten times or more. The genes are TRBV7-2 and TRBJ2-3, with D tentatively TRBD1 (6 bases). The CDR3 loop spans 11 amino acids. Germline lookup yields CDR1 SGHTA and CDR2 FQGNSA. Trimming took off 5 bases at V and 6 bases at J, with 6 bases between the two ends. The CDR3: CASSGGDTQYF. CDR3 DNA: TGTGCCAGCAGCGGGGGCGATACGCAGTATTTT.

The sample holds a few counts of this clonotype. CDR3 nucleotide sequence: TGTGCCAGTAGTATAAGGGAGGGCCTCTACAATGAGCAGTTCTTC. Its translation: CASSIREGLYNEQFF. V and J are TRBV19 and TRBJ2-1; 7 bases map to TRBD2. Germline trimming cut 2 bases from V and 3 bases from J; bases unmatched to any gene: 4. There are 15 residues in the CDR3. Germline assignment: CDR1 LNHDA and CDR2 SQIVND (reference sequence).

This clonotype appeared a few times. The genes are TRBV19 and TRBJ1-1; perhaps TRBD1 as D (6 bases). Trimming removed 3 bases at V and 2 bases at J, with 13 bases between. From germline, CDR1 is LNHDA and CDR2 SQIVND (reference sequence). This CDR3 region has 15 residues. DNA of the CDR3: TGTGCCAGTAGTATCGGGGGCAGGGGAAACACTGAAGCTTTCTTT. Protein product: CASSIGGRGNTEAFF.

At least ten counts were recorded for this clonotype. This rearrangement joins TRBV30 to TRBJ2-1, with 7 bases lining up with TRBD1. With 2 bases clipped from V and 6 bases from J, the junction kept 4 bases outside the gene matches. This CDR3 contains 13 residues. CDR1 GTSNPN and CDR2 SVGIG come from the germline V gene (reference sequence). CDR3 bases: TGTGCCTGGAGTACAAACAGGGGCAATGAGCAGTTCTTC. It yields the protein CAWSTNRGNEQFF.

This chain joins TRBV7-9 and TRBJ2-5; D gene unclear. CDR1 is SEHNR and CDR2 is FQNEAQ in the germline V gene (reference sequence). V dropped 8 bases and J dropped 0 bases, with 7 bases sitting between them. There are 12 residues in the CDR3. The CDR3 loop reads CASGANQETQYF. The CDR3 DNA is TGTGCCAGCGGAGCGAACCAAGAGACCCAGTACTTC.

Of note for this clonotype: It may be a read error: a sequence one base away is much more abundant. This rearrangement joins TRBV2 to TRBJ1-5; possible D gene TRBD1, 5 bases. Near its end, the DNA agrees better with TRBJ2-3, so the J call may be wrong. Germline V gene lookup returns CDR1 SNHLY and CDR2 FYNNEI. The CDR3 extends over 14 amino acids. The DNA of the CDR3 is TGTGCCAGCAGTGTAGGGGTACAATTTCAGCCCCAGTATTTT. Its translation: CASSVGVQFQPQYF.

The V gene is TRBV9, the J gene TRBJ2-1; 9 bases are a match to TRBD2. CDR1 is SGDLS and CDR2 is YYNGEE in the germline V gene. The length of the CDR3 is 12 residues. CDR3 DNA: TGTTGTAGCGGGAGTGGGGTCAATGAGCAGTTCTTC. As protein: CCSGSGVNEQFF.

This clonotype was recorded many times. The chain recombines TRBV20-1 with TRBJ2-5, with 9 bases identical to TRBD2. Germline V gene sequence: CDR1 DFQATT, CDR2 SNEGSKA (reference sequence). The CDR3 is 15 amino acids. Losses at the gene ends were 3 bases for V and 3 bases for J; bases not matched to a gene: 8. CDR3 coding DNA: TGCAGTGCTAGTAGCTGGCCTAGCGGGGAAGAGACCCAGTACTTC. Encoded protein: CSASSWPSGEETQYF.

The count of this clonotype is one. The chain is built from TRBV7-9 and TRBJ1-4; TRBD1 agrees at 7 bases. This CDR3 has 15 residues. Looked up from germline, CDR1 is SEHNR and CDR2 is FQNEAQ (reference sequence). J gave up 7 bases and V 5 bases, and 10 bases lay outside the gene matches. In nucleotides, the CDR3 is TGTGCCAGCAGCCCCGACAGGGTGTCGAGTGAAAAACTGTTTTTT. Amino acid sequence: CASSPDRVSSEKLFF.

This clonotype was seen a handful of times. The chain joins TRBV28 to TRBJ1-5; perhaps TRBD1 as D (5 bases). The CDR3 is 13 residues long. V shed 7 bases and J shed 3 bases, with 10 bases lying between them. Germline-derived CDR1 and CDR2 are MDHEN and SYDVKM. DNA for the CDR3: TGTGCCAGCAAGGCACAGGTCAATCAGCCCCAGCATTTT. This sequence encodes CASKAQVNQPQHF.

The V call is TRBV30, the J call TRBJ2-1; perhaps TRBD1 as D (6 bases). CDR1 and CDR2 (germline): GTSNPN, SVGIG (reference sequence). This CDR3 contains 13 residues. The V and J ends lost 2 bases and 7 bases respectively, with 12 bases between them. DNA of the CDR3: TGTGCCTGGAGTCTACAGGGCACAAATGAGCAGTTCTTC. It yields the protein CAWSLQGTNEQFF.

This clonotype occurred many times. This chain uses TRBV20-1 with TRBJ2-7, with 8 bases aligning to TRBD1. V gave up 4 bases and J gave up 3 bases; unmatched junction bases: 8. This CDR3 is built from 14 residues. Germline CDR1 is DFQATT and CDR2 is SNEGSKA (reference sequence). CDR3 in amino acids: CSAKRDRKNYEQYF. CDR3 in DNA: TGCAGTGCTAAGAGGGACAGGAAGAACTACGAGCAGTACTTC.

This clonotype was counted at least ten times. The rearrangement links TRBV28 to TRBJ2-6; D gene uncertain. Trimming took off 8 bases at V and 4 bases at J, with 18 bases between the two ends. The length of the CDR3 is 16 residues. In germline, CDR1 is MDHEN, CDR2 SYDVKM. The CDR3 sequence is CASSPLALYGANVLTF. The CDR3 coding sequence is TGTGCCAGCTCCCCCTTAGCCCTATACGGGGCCAACGTCCTGACTTTC.

This clonotype turned up a few times. The DNA for the CDR3 is TGCGCCAGCAGCTCGGCCCCCACGGGCTACGAGCAGTACTTC. It yields the protein CASSSAPTGYEQYF. The chain is built from TRBV5-1 and TRBJ2-7; D is uncertain. Germline V gives CDR1 SGHRS, CDR2 YFSETQ. This CDR3 comprises 14 residues. With 3 bases removed from V and 3 bases from J, the gap between germline ends came to 13 bases. Full variable domain (outside the CDR3, taken from reference TRBV5-1 and TRBJ2-7): KAGVTQTPRYLIKTRGQQVTLSCSPISGHRSVSWYQQTPGQGLQFLFEYFSETQRNKGNFPGRFSGRQFSNSRSEMNVSTLELGDSALYLCASSSAPTGYEQYFGPGTRLTVT.

The V gene is TRBV14, the J gene TRBJ2-7, with D maybe TRBD2 (6 bases). The V gene lost 3 bases and the J gene lost 3 bases, with 9 bases spanning the gap. The CDR3 is 13 residues long. Germline V gives CDR1 SGHDN, CDR2 FVKESK. The chain's CDR3 is CASSQLAHYEQYF. CDR3 in DNA: TGTGCCAGCAGCCAGCTAGCGCACTACGAGCAGTACTTC.

A few counts support this clonotype. In DNA, the CDR3 is TGCAGCGTTGAAGCCACCGGACAGGGGGTTGTCACCGGGGAGCTGTTTTTT. This gives the protein CSVEATGQGVVTGELFF. J is TRBJ2-2 and V is TRBV29-1; 10 bases align to TRBD1. The CDR3 totals 17 residues. V dropped 1 base and J dropped 4; count of bases not matched to a gene: 9. CDR1 and CDR2 from the germline V gene are SQVTM and ANQGSEA.

The gene calls are TRBV4-1 and TRBJ1-3, with 7 nucleotides matching TRBD1. V lost 5 bases to trimming and J lost 0 bases; unmatched junction nucleotides: 7. The CDR3 length is 16 residues. Germline CDR1 reads MGHRA; CDR2 reads YSYEKL. DNA of the CDR3: TGCGCCAGCAGCATCGCGGCAGGGGGCTCTGGAAACACCATATATTTT. Its translation is CASSIAAGGSGNTIYF.